This entry features one TCR beta chain sequence. This sample stems from a study of T cell changes during pregnancy in multiple sclerosis. Only in-frame clones appear in the TCRdb table, and some are missing; sequencing was by immunoSEQ multiplex PCR. The repertoire holds nearly 110,000 clones, with under 95% as singletons. V lost 7 bases and J lost 4, with 20 bases in between. The CDR3 is 15 amino acids. Germline V gene lookup returns CDR1 MDHEN and CDR2 SYDVKM. The chain has TRBV28 and TRBJ2-7; TRBD2 is a possible D gene (5 bases). The source material was peripheral blood, sampled before pregnancy. The origin of this receptor is a female donor with multiple sclerosis, enrolled in a pregnancy study. The CDR3 DNA reads TGTGCCAGCAATCTAAGAGTGCGGGCCCAGTACGAGCAGTACTTC. It encodes CASNLRVRAQYEQYF.